The T cell receptor (beta chain) described here comes from a study of glioma-infiltrating T cells after dendritic cell vaccination. Turning to the study itself: Dendritic cell vaccine was injected intradermally three times, biweekly.

About this clone: Its matching antigen is unknown.

Selection required adequate fresh-frozen tumor tissue plus more than two years' survival data. PBMC sampling occurred before vaccination, two weeks after the third dose, and at progression. Assay used: immunoSEQ multiplex PCR; TCRdb lists only in-frame clones, some missing. The sample has tens of thousands of clones, over 75% seen once. Germline-derived CDR1 and CDR2 are SQVTM and ANQGSEA. There are 13 residues in the CDR3. With 0 bases removed from V and 6 bases from J, the gap between germline ends came to 11 bases. Findings of the study overall: TCR clonality showed no direct relationship with survival.

The sequenced sample was blood, obtained before dendritic cell vaccination. This TCR derives from a human donor with glioblastoma. The chain carries TRBV29-1 and TRBJ1-1; no clear D. The CDR3 region is CSVEDLLRPEAFF. Written as DNA, the CDR3 is TGCAGCGTTGAAGATCTCTTGAGGCCTGAAGCTTTCTTT. Full variable domain (remainder filled in from reference TRBV29-1 and TRBJ1-1): SAVISQKPSRDICQRGTSLTIQCQVDSQVTMMFWYRQQPGQSLTLIATANQGSEATYESGFVIDKFPISRPNLTFSTLTVSNMSPEDSSIYLCSVEDLLRPEAFFGQGTRLTVV.